The 9 T cell receptor beta chains below were found in one sample sequenced in a study of T cell responses to AZD1222 COVID-19 vaccine. The repertoire was sequenced with immunoSEQ multiplex PCR; TCRdb's copy has only in-frame clones and lacks some. The sample has tens of thousands of clones, approximately 90% seen once. Sequencing was performed on peripheral blood, taken 28 days after the second dose of the MenACWY control vaccine. These receptors were taken from an adult who received the MenACWY meningococcal vaccine as a control.

The chain couples TRBV11-2 to TRBJ1-4; D ambiguous. Trimming shortened V by 3 bases and J by 4 bases, and 3 bases separated the two germline ends. This CDR3 has 12 amino acids. The V gene's germline CDR1 is SGHAT and CDR2 FQNNGV. This CDR3 reads CASSFVNEKLFF. CDR3 DNA: TGTGCCAGCAGCTTCGTTAATGAAAAACTGTTTTTT.

The J gene is TRBJ1-1, the V gene TRBV10-1, with a possible D match to TRBD1 (5 bases). The V end lost 3 bases, the J end lost 1 base, and 6 bases lay between the germline ends. The CDR3 is made up of 13 amino acids. CDR1 is WNHNN and CDR2 is SYGVQD in the germline V gene (reference sequence). CDR3 in amino acids: CASSDQGNTEAFF. CDR3 DNA sequence: TGCGCCAGCAGTGATCAGGGGAACACTGAAGCTTTCTTT.

The rearrangement joins TRBV28 to TRBJ2-7; no reliable D call. From germline, CDR1 is MDHEN and CDR2 SYDVKM. This CDR3 region has 12 residues. V was shortened by 0 bases and J by 4 bases, with 4 bases between the two germline ends. CDR3: CASSLWSYEQYF. CDR3 bases: TGTGCCAGCAGTTTATGGTCGTACGAGCAGTACTTC. The whole variable domain, remainder taken from reference TRBV28 and TRBJ2-7, is DVKVTQSSRYLVKRTGEKVFLECVQDMDHENMFWYRQDPGLGLRLIYFSYDVKMKEKGDIPEGYSVSREKKERFSLILESASTNQTSMYLCASSLWSYEQYFGPGTRLTVT.

The V and J genes are TRBV6-2 or TRBV6-3 and TRBJ2-7; 8 bases are shared with TRBD1. Losses at the gene ends were 5 bases for V and 3 bases for J; bases not matched to a gene: 9. Germline V lookup: CDR1 MNHEY, CDR2 SVGEGT. The CDR3 consists of 15 residues. In DNA, the CDR3 is TGTGCCAGCAGTAGCCCGGGACAGGCACTCTACGAGCAGTACTTC. Translation: CASSSPGQALYEQYF.

The gene calls are TRBV10-3 and TRBJ1-5; the match to TRBD1 covers 7 bases. Trimming cost V 2 bases and J 1 base; bases outside gene matches: 5. The CDR3 runs to 16 residues. Germline CDR1 ENHRY, CDR2 SYGVKD. CDR3 amino acids: CAISEAQGGSNQPQHF. The CDR3, as DNA: TGTGCCATCAGTGAGGCGCAGGGGGGGAGCAATCAGCCCCAGCATTTT.

The chain couples TRBV20-1 to TRBJ1-3, with D hard to call. This CDR3 has 14 residues. With 3 bases removed from V and 0 bases from J, the gap between germline ends came to 9 bases. CDR1 and CDR2 (germline): DFQATT, SNEGSKA (reference sequence). The CDR3 sequence is CSASAGGSGNTIYF. CDR3 nucleotides: TGCAGTGCTAGTGCTGGTGGCTCTGGAAACACCATATATTTT.

V usage is TRBV7-2 and J usage is TRBJ1-4; D call uncertain. Germline CDR1 and CDR2: SGHTA and FQGNSA. The CDR3 loop spans 14 amino acids. The ends were cut back, 5 bases at V and 4 bases at J, with 11 bases in the middle. As DNA, the CDR3 is TGTGCCAGCAGCCGGCCAGGTTATAATGAAAAACTGTTTTTT. It encodes CASSRPGYNEKLFF. Full variable domain (missing parts from reference TRBV7-2 and TRBJ1-4): GAGVSQSPSNKVTEKGKDVELRCDPISGHTALYWYRQSLGQGLEFLIYFQGNSAPDKSGLPSDRFSAERTGGSVSTLTIQRTQQEDSAVYLCASSRPGYNEKLFFGSGTQLSVL.

This sequence joins TRBV11-2 and TRBJ2-7; the D gene is possibly TRBD2 (5 bases). With 5 bases removed from V and 4 bases from J, the gap between germline ends came to 9 bases. The CDR3 is 12 residues long. Germline V gives CDR1 SGHAT, CDR2 FQNNGV. DNA of the CDR3: TGTGCCAGCAGCCCTACGGGATACGAGCAGTACTTC. It yields the protein CASSPTGYEQYF.

V is TRBV2 and J is TRBJ2-4; no clear D. Looked up from germline, CDR1 is SNHLY and CDR2 is FYNNEI. Trimming removed 6 bases from V and 0 bases from J, with 9 bases in between. The CDR3 is 14 amino acids. For the CDR3, the DNA is TGTGCCAGCAGCGAAAGCTTAGCCAAAAACATTCAGTACTTC. Translation: CASSESLAKNIQYF.